Sequencing of this T cell receptor beta chain was carried out in a study of vaccination and CD4 T cells after COVID-19 (dated by TCRdb to the early 2020s). General notes on the study: Convalescent patients had a positive SARS-CoV-2 result on nasal swab PCR, and of these patients, some ten had mild disease and one had severe disease. The convalescent cohort included six males and four females, with two Hispanic individuals, seven Caucasians, two Asians and one multiracial person. Participants got two doses of the Pfizer-BioNTech BNT162b2 vaccine (n=8) or two doses of the Moderna mRNA-1273 vaccine (n=2). Post-COVID blood samples were collected from convalescent patients a median of around 96 days after diagnosis, with a range of about 30 to 180 days. Post-vaccine blood samples were obtained a median of approximately 70 days after the second vaccine dose, with a range of roughly 13 to 250 days. The cultures were stimulated with overlapping spike peptide pools from SARS-CoV-2 and from the common cold coronaviruses HCoV-NL63, HCoV-OC43 and HCoV-229E. As controls, cultures received a CEFX viral epitope pool (the positive control), an HIV-1 Nef peptide pool (the negative control), or no peptide at all. In under 13 COVID-19 convalescent patients and a few infection-naive healthy vaccine recipients, researchers compared the spike-specific CD4+ TCR repertoire from before mRNA vaccination with the repertoire from after. Findings and caveats that apply to the study as a whole: The number of convalescent patients in the study was relatively small, and the study did not examine early timepoints following natural infection. Among convalescent patients, a median about 90% of the SARS-CoV-2-reactive clones seen after vaccination appeared only after vaccination, which suggests priming specific to the vaccine. The median number of SARS-CoV-2-reactive clonotypes rose from 20 to 25 after infection to a few dozen after vaccination, but the change was not significant. Nearly all vaccine-specific clones in convalescent patients (304 of 307) were mono-reactive for SARS-CoV-2 spike rather than cross-reactive with common cold coronaviruses.

The CDR3 goes from the cysteine to the phenylalanine over 14 residues. Of the read, only the CDR3 DNA is kept; its 42 bases are in frame from base 1. The germline V gene (reference sequence) provides CDR1 GTSNPN and CDR2 SVGIG. Taken with the paper, the label for treatment or condition translates to: 10-day PBMC culture with coronavirus spike peptide pools or control peptides (ViraFEST assay). The ViraFEST assay was used in the study, in which antigen-specific T cells were expanded with peptide pools and expanded clonotypes were subsequently identified by TCR sequencing. The positive SARS-CoV-2 PCR tests of the convalescent patients were dated from March to December 2020, before the Alpha, Beta and Delta variants emerged in the United States. PBMCs were cultured at roughly 2 million per well in IMDM supplemented with roughly 5% human AB serum and roughly 10 IU/ml IL-2, with around 10 ug/ml peptide pools added. Half of the culture medium was replaced with fresh IL-2-containing medium on days 3 and 7. CD4+ T cells were isolated after approximately eleven days of culture through negative selection using the EasySep CD4+ T cell isolation kit. Ficoll-Paque Plus gradient centrifugation was used to isolate PBMCs from whole blood, and the isolated PBMCs were then either used fresh or cryopreserved at -140C. Each culture condition was generally run in triplicate wells.

The library was made by PCR. At the Johns Hopkins FTIC core, DNA from the cultured CD4+ T cells underwent TCR sequencing with the Oncomine TCR Beta short-read assay. Genomic DNA was extracted from the cultured CD4+ T cells with the QIAamp micro DNA kit. Oncomine TCR Beta libraries from cultured CD4+ T cells were pooled with unique dual indexes and sequenced on an Illumina iSeq 100. For the original study's pipeline: Non-productive sequences were removed, and CDR3s that did not start with C, did not end with F or W, or were shorter than 7 amino acids were discarded. Antigen-specific clonotypes were identified with the MANAFEST web application by comparing peptide-stimulated wells with reference and other culture wells. To be called positive, a clone needed an FDR below 0.05, an odds ratio above 5, and a productive frequency above 0.1% in at least two of three replicate wells. A clonotype was classed as cross-reactive if the clonotype showed significant expansion both in SARS-CoV-2 spike wells and in at least one common cold coronavirus spike condition. Levenshtein distances (stringdist) and unrooted phylogenetic trees (ape) in R version 3.6.1 were used to assess CDR3 homology. TCRdb cleaned the public reads at Q25 with fastp, built clones with MiXCR and kept in-frame beta chains. Here each entry gathers all rows of one CDR3 protein and keeps the most common genes and DNA. V and J calls and clone size were set by TCRdb, not the authors. For this sample the table gives just over 20,000 distinct CDR3 sequences, of which around 48% were detected only once. Roughly 4.9% of the sample belongs to the ten largest clones.

Comment on this clonotype: Its specific antigen is unknown. Germline is not matched at one junction end, which may reflect a read error.

This chain joins TRBV30 to TRBJ1-6; a tentative D match to TRBD1 spans 6 bases. The origin of this receptor is a human donor who had recovered from COVID-19. The sequencing sample was made of CD4+ T cells from blood, cultured in vitro. This receptor carries the CDR3 CAGSFGGPNSPLHF. Here is the DNA: TGTGCCGGGAGTTTCGGGGGGCCTAATTCACCCCTCCACTTT. Full variable domain (CDR3 extended with the reference TRBV30 and TRBJ1-6 proteins): SQTIHQWPATLVQPVGSPLSLECTVEGTSNPNLYWYRQAAGRGLQLLFYSVGIGQISSEVPQNLSASRPQDRQFILSSKKLLLSDSGFYLCAGSFGGPNSPLHFGNGTRLTVT.